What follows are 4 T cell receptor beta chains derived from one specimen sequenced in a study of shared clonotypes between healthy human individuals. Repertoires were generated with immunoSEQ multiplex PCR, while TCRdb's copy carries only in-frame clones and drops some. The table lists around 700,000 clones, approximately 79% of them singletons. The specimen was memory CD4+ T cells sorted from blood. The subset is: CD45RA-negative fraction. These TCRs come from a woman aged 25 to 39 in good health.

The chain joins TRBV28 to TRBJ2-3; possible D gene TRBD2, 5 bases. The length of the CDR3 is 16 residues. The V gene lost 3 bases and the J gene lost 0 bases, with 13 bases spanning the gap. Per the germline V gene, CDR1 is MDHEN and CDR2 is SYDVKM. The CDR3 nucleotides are TGTGCCAGCAGTTTCCTCCTAGCAGATAGCACAGATACGCAGTATTTT. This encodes CASSFLLADSTDTQYF.

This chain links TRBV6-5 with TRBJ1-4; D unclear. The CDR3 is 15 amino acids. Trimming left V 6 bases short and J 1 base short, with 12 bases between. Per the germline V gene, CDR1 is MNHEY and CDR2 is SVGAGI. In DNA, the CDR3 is TGTGCCAGCAGCCGAGATCTTGGAACTAATGAAAAACTGTTTTTT. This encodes CASSRDLGTNEKLFF.

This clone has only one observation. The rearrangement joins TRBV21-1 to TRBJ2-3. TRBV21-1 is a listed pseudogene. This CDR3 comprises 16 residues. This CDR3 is CASSKSRQRRTDTQYF. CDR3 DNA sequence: TGTGCCAGCAGCAAATCTCGGCAAAGACGCACAGATACGCAGTATTTT.

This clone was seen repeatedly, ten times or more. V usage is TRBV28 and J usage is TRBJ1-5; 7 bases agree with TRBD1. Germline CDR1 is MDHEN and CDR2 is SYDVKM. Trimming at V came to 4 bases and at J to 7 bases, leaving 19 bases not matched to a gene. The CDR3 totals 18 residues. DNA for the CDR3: TGTGCCAGCAGTTACGGAGGGGTCGACAGGGCGGGAAGGCAGCCCCAGCATTTT. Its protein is CASSYGGVDRAGRQPQHF.